These 27 T cell receptor beta chains came from one sample sequenced in a study of breast tumors, draining lymph nodes, adjacent tissues. Samples came from axillary lymph nodes draining the breast cancer. TCRdb called the multiplex PCR reads again in MiXCR, with one record for every CDR3 protein. The repertoire holds some 140,000 distinct CDR3 sequences, less than 25% seen once, with 2.2% in the top ten. The material sequenced was axillary lymph node tissue. Receptor source: a female donor with breast cancer. Some clones in this sample may be carry-over from other donors' samples.

This clonotype has a count of ten or more. The CDR3 here is CASSSALVANNEQFF. CDR3 coding DNA: TGTGCCAGCAGCTCGGCTTTGGTGGCGAACAATGAGCAGTTCTTC. The rearrangement links TRBV7-9 to TRBJ2-1, with D unresolved. The length of the CDR3 is 15 residues. The V gene lost 4 bases and the J gene lost 5 bases, with 15 bases spanning the gap. CDR1 is SEHNR, CDR2 FQNEAQ, per germline (reference sequence).

This clonotype was recorded at least ten times. The chain combines TRBV20-1 with TRBJ2-3; 8 nucleotides match TRBD1. The CDR3 is 17 amino acids. From germline, CDR1 is DFQATT and CDR2 SNEGSKA (reference sequence). The ends lost 0 bases at V and 3 bases at J; junction bases unmatched: 11. For the CDR3, the DNA is TGCAGTGCTAGAGATCCTACCGGTGACAGGGGAACAGATACGCAGTATTTT. Translating it yields CSARDPTGDRGTDTQYF.

In this sample, this clonotype turned up many times. This rearrangement joins TRBV4-1 to TRBJ1-2, with TRBD1 matching over 8 bases. The V and J ends lost 1 base and 8 bases, in that order; junction bases with no gene match: 6. Germline V lookup: CDR1 MGHRA, CDR2 YSYEKL. This CDR3 spans 14 amino acids. This CDR3 is CASSQAGGPIGYTF. The CDR3, as DNA: TGCGCCAGCAGCCAAGCAGGGGGCCCTATAGGCTACACCTTC.

At least ten counts were recorded for this clonotype. The chain is built from TRBV12-3 or TRBV12-4 and TRBJ2-2; D gene ambiguous. Trimming took 2 bases from V and 6 from J, leaving 13 bases between them. This CDR3 region has 15 residues. The DNA for the CDR3 is TGTGCCAGCAGTTTACGGGCTTCAGACGCCGGGGAGCTGTTTTTT. Translation: CASSLRASDAGELFF.

Concerning this clonotype itself: A much more abundant neighbour one base away suggests this may be a read error. The CDR3 DNA is TGTGCCAGCAGTTCTGGCAGGGGGCGATCAACTAATGAAAAACTGTTTTTT. As protein: CASSSGRGRSTNEKLFF. The rearrangement links TRBV12-3 or TRBV12-4 to TRBJ1-4, with 8 bases aligning to TRBD1. Trimming took 4 bases from V and 0 from J; bases not matched to a gene: 7. The CDR3 length is 17 residues.

This clonotype was seen at least ten times. The chain recombines TRBV20-1 with TRBJ2-7, with D possibly matching TRBD1 (5 bases). Per germline, CDR1 DFQATT and CDR2 SNEGSKA (reference sequence). V lost 0 bases and J lost 5, with 17 bases in between. The length of the CDR3 is 15 residues. The CDR3 sequence: CSARDDWQGGHEQYF. As DNA, the CDR3 is TGCAGTGCTAGAGATGATTGGCAGGGCGGCCACGAGCAGTACTTC.

This clonotype appeared many times. The chain is built from TRBV5-4 and TRBJ2-1, with D tentatively TRBD1 (5 bases). This CDR3 spans 14 amino acids. V was shortened by 3 bases and J by 6 bases, with 13 bases between the two germline ends. Germline-derived CDR1 and CDR2 are SGHNT and YYREEE (reference sequence). CDR3 sequence reads: CASSSPQGFNEQFF. The CDR3 nucleotides read TGTGCCAGCAGCTCTCCCCAGGGATTCAATGAGCAGTTCTTC. The full variable domain, in which reference TRBV5-4 and TRBJ2-1 provide the parts outside the CDR3, is ETGVTQSPTHLIKTRGQQVTLRCSSQSGHNTVSWYQQALGQGPQFIFQYYREEENGRGNFPPRFSGLQFPNYSSELNVNALELDDSALYLCASSSPQGFNEQFFGPGTRLTVL.

V gene TRBV6-1 combines with J gene TRBJ2-3; D may match TRBD1 or TRBD2 (5 bases each). The CDR3 consists of 14 residues. V lost 9 bases to trimming and J lost 3 bases, with 16 bases between them. Germline assignment: CDR1 MNHNS and CDR2 SASEGT. The CDR3 loop reads CASLRWGGTDTQYF. DNA for the CDR3: TGTGCCAGTCTTAGGTGGGGCGGGACAGATACGCAGTATTTT.

This clonotype was detected only once. One junction end does not reproduce the germline sequence, and a read error may be involved. CDR3 sequence: CASSLAAGAYNEQLF. In DNA, the CDR3 is TGTGCCAGCAGCTTGGCAGCGGGAGCCTACAATGAGCAGCTCTTC. V usage is TRBV5-6 and J usage is TRBJ2-1; 8 nucleotides align to TRBD2. The CDR3 has 15 amino acids. Germline CDR1 reads SGHDT; CDR2 reads YYEEEE.

In its sample, this clonotype was seen once. This may come from a read error, since a much larger clone is one base off. No conserved phenylalanine or tryptophan ends this CDR3, so it is likely a read error. This CDR3 reads CASSISPPGVGYNEQFY. The CDR3 nucleotides read TGTGCCAGTAGTATCTCCCCTCCGGGAGTAGGATACAATGAGCAGTTCTAC. The rearrangement joins TRBV19 to TRBJ2-1, with D possibly TRBD2 on 6 matching bases. From germline, CDR1 is LNHDA and CDR2 SQIVND (reference sequence). Trimming stripped 3 bases from V and 4 bases from J, with 19 bases between. This CDR3 has 17 amino acids.

This clonotype came up a few times. A much larger clone differs from this one at a single base, so this may be a read error. V is TRBV20-1 and J is TRBJ2-3; D might be TRBD2 (5 bases). Germline V gives CDR1 DFQATT, CDR2 SNEGSKA (reference sequence). The CDR3 extends over 14 amino acids. CDR3 loop: CSAMASEDPDTQCF. The CDR3 region has the DNA TGCAGTGCTATGGCGTCGGAGGACCCAGATACGCAGTGTTTT.

This clonotype was seen at least ten times. The chain uses TRBV12-3 or TRBV12-4 and TRBJ1-2, with D hard to call. This CDR3 has 12 residues. Between the trimmed V and J ends, which lost 2 bases and 3 bases, there was a span of 4 bases. CDR3 sequence (DNA): TGTGCCAGCAGTTTAACAGACTATGGCTACACCTTC. This encodes CASSLTDYGYTF.

Regarding this clonotype: A read error is possible here, since a much larger clone lies one base away. The gene calls are TRBV6-6 and TRBJ2-7; 9 bases are a match to TRBD2. The CDR3 has 15 residues. Germline CDR1 is MNHNY and CDR2 is SVGAGI (reference sequence). The CDR3 sequence: CASSRLTSGNYERYF. DNA for the CDR3: TGTGCCAGCAGTCGCCTGACTAGCGGCAACTACGAGCGGTACTTC.

This clonotype was counted many times. The chain employs TRBV12-5 and TRBJ2-3, with 10 bases aligning to TRBD1. The CDR3 consists of 17 residues. Germline trimming cut 4 bases from V and 0 bases from J; bases unmatched to any gene: 7. Germline V CDR1 and CDR2: LGHNT, FRNRAP. CDR3 amino acids: CASGSDWDRGSTDTQYF. CDR3 bases: TGTGCTAGTGGTTCCGACTGGGACAGGGGTAGCACAGATACGCAGTATTTT.

The chain is built from TRBV30 and TRBJ1-5, with TRBD1 matching 8 bases. The V gene's germline CDR1 is GTSNPN and CDR2 SVGIG (reference sequence). V trimming: 5 bases; J trimming: 6 bases; junction bases outside the gene matches: 3. The CDR3 spans 12 residues. CDR3 nucleotides: TGTGCCTGGGACAGGGGAAGTCAGCCCCAGCATTTT. Protein sequence: CAWDRGSQPQHF.

This clonotype was counted many times. The chain has TRBV9 and TRBJ2-1, with TRBD2 identical over 13 bases. Losses at the gene ends were 5 bases for V and 7 bases for J; bases not matched to a gene: 6. Germline values: CDR1 SGDLS, CDR2 YYNGEE. The CDR3 contains 15 residues. CDR3: CASRAGTSGINEQFF. CDR3 in DNA: TGTGCCAGCAGAGCCGGGACTAGCGGGATAAATGAGCAGTTCTTC.

With regard to this clonotype: This may stem from a read error, because a much larger clone lies one nucleotide away. The rearrangement joins TRBV30 to TRBJ1-5, with 7 nucleotides matching TRBD1. Germline V gene lookup returns CDR1 GTSNPN and CDR2 SVGIG (reference sequence). The CDR3 covers 16 residues. V was pared by 4 bases and J by 0 bases, with 9 bases of the junction left unmatched. The CDR3 nucleotides read TGTGCCTGGAATGTCCTAACAGGGGATAGCAATCAGCCCCAGCATTTT. It translates to CAWNVLTGDSNQPQHF.

This clonotype has only a few counts. Just one base apart from a much larger clone, this may be a read error. The rearrangement joins TRBV7-9 to TRBJ2-7, with TRBD2 matching 8 bases. V lost 4 bases to trimming and J lost 4 bases; unmatched junction nucleotides: 6. The germline gives CDR1 SEHNR, CDR2 FQNEAQ (reference sequence). The CDR3 sequence is 14 residues long. The chain's CDR3 is CASSSDASGYEQYF. The CDR3 DNA follows: TGTGCCAGCAGCTCAGACGCTAGCGGGTACGAGCAGTACTTC.

Of note for this clonotype: A much larger clone differs by one base, so this may be a read error. J is TRBJ1-2 and V is TRBV30; no clear D gene. Germline V gene data show CDR1 as GTSNPN and CDR2 as SVGIG (reference sequence). Between the trimmed V and J ends, which lost 2 bases and 4 bases, there was a span of 17 bases. The CDR3 totals 15 residues. CDR3 region: CAWSSPLRGSYGYTF. The CDR3 bases are TGTGCCTGGAGTTCCCCCCTTAGAGGGAGCTATGGCTACACCTTC.

This clonotype was found once. A much more abundant neighbour one base away suggests this may be a read error. The chain recombines TRBV11-2 with TRBJ2-7, with TRBD1 matching 7 bases. Germline values: CDR1 SGHAT, CDR2 FQNNGV. This CDR3 has 14 residues. CDR3 sequence reads: CASSRDRAAYEQCF. The CDR3 DNA is TGTGCCAGCAGCCGAGACAGGGCGGCCTACGAGCAGTGCTTC.

In the case of this clonotype: Since a much larger clone is just one base distant, this may be a read error. This is likely a read error, given that the CDR3 carries no conserved phenylalanine or tryptophan at its end. The chain uses TRBV24-1 and TRBJ2-1; 15 bases match TRBD2. The V segment lost 3 bases and the J segment 9 bases; nucleotides outside the gene matches: 2. This CDR3 has 15 amino acids. Germline loops: CDR1 KGHDR, CDR2 SFDVKD. CDR3: CATSDLGLAGGEQFS. In DNA form, the CDR3 reads TGTGCCACCAGTGATCTGGGACTAGCGGGAGGTGAGCAGTTCTCC.

As concerns this clonotype: Possible read error: a much larger clone is one base away. The chain has TRBV11-2 and TRBJ2-7; TRBD1 matches 10 bases. The CDR3 covers 15 residues. Germline trimming cut 5 bases from V and 2 bases from J; bases unmatched to any gene: 6. The germline gives CDR1 SGHAT, CDR2 FQNNGV. CDR3 sequence reads: CASSIRTGGAYEQYF. CDR3 nucleotide sequence: TGTGCCAGCAGCATCCGGACAGGGGGAGCCTACGAGCAGTACTTC.

Concerning this clonotype itself: A much larger clonotype is one base distant, so this may be a read error. The chain uses TRBV30 and TRBJ2-7; 7 nucleotides line up with TRBD1. The V segment lost 8 bases and the J segment 4 bases; nucleotides outside the gene matches: 8. CDR3 length: 12 amino acids. Germline lookup yields CDR1 GTSNPN and CDR2 SVGIG (reference sequence). The CDR3 nucleotides read TGTGCCAGGGGCAGGGGGTGGTACGAGCAGTACTTC. Translated, it gives CARGRGWYEQYF.

This clonotype was counted ten times or more. The chain employs TRBV20-1 and TRBJ2-1; D remains ambiguous. Trimming pared 0 bases from V and 7 bases from J, leaving 13 bases between. The CDR3 loop spans 14 amino acids. The germline V gene has CDR1 DFQATT and CDR2 SNEGSKA (reference sequence). The CDR3 here is CSARDMSFGNEQFF. CDR3 nucleotides: TGCAGTGCTAGAGATATGAGTTTTGGGAATGAGCAGTTCTTC.

This clonotype was recorded at least ten times. V gene TRBV19 combines with J gene TRBJ2-2; D not certain. Germline assignment: CDR1 LNHDA and CDR2 SQIVND (reference sequence). CDR3 length: 14 residues. V lost 5 bases to trimming and J lost 1 base, with 8 bases between them. The CDR3 coding sequence is TGTGCCAGTAGTGGTGGGCAGAACACCGGGGAGCTGTTTTTT. Amino acids: CASSGGQNTGELFF.

This clonotype was seen only a few times. This may come from a read error, since a much larger clone is one base off. The rearrangement uses TRBV5-1 and TRBJ2-7, with TRBD2 matching over 8 bases. This CDR3 has 15 residues. Germline V CDR1 and CDR2: SGHRS, YFSETQ. As DNA, the CDR3 is TGCGCCGGCAGCTTTACAGCGGGAGTGGATTACGAGCAGTACTTC. It yields the protein CAGSFTAGVDYEQYF.

This clonotype was seen many times. The chain couples TRBV5-1 to TRBJ2-1, with D uncertain. V was shortened by 0 bases and J by 4 bases, with 8 bases between the two germline ends. Germline V CDR1 and CDR2: SGHRS, YFSETQ. The CDR3 loop spans 14 amino acids. The CDR3 loop is CASSLASVYNEQFF. Here the CDR3 DNA reads TGCGCCAGCAGCTTGGCCTCTGTTTACAATGAGCAGTTCTTC.